This T cell receptor beta chain was captured in a study of T cells in Graves' hyperthyroidism and ophthalmopathy (dated by TCRdb to the late 2010s). With respect to the entire study: Peripheral blood was collected at initial diagnosis, before any treatment. An independent validation cohort of fewer than 20 hyperthyroidism patients and 17 patients who later progressed to ophthalmopathy tested prospective prediction of ophthalmopathy. TCR Vbeta CDR3 sequencing of some 140 peripheral blood samples (about 45 ophthalmopathy, 75 to 80 hyperthyroidism and about 17 progressor patients) is reported in the paper. In about six Graves' hyperthyroidism patients, the study also compared T-cell repertoires from thyroid tissue with T-cell repertoires from blood. After blood sampling, hyperthyroidism patients were treated with methimazole at a starting dose of 30 mg daily, and ophthalmopathy patients were treated with high-dose intravenous methylprednisolone. TCR V-J signatures able to tell the groups apart were searched for in a discovery cohort of more than 90 patients, of whom more than 40 had Graves' ophthalmopathy and about 55 had stable Graves' hyperthyroidism. The 90 to 100 discovery patients were randomly divided into training and test sets at a 7:3 ratio. Overall results and qualifications from the work: No statistical method was used to set the sample size in advance, and investigators knew the group allocation. Most expanded thyroid clonotypes (frequency above 0.001) were also found in blood, which suggests that blood repertoires may mirror thyroid immune responses. Ophthalmopathy was separated from stable hyperthyroidism by a 13 V-J signature model, with around 90% sensitivity and about 81% specificity obtained in cross-validation and 80%/75% obtained in testing. In validation, progression to ophthalmopathy was predicted by the model with 70.59% sensitivity and 72.22% specificity, a median of about 6.4 months before onset.

Stable Graves' hyperthyroidism was defined as the absence of progression to ophthalmopathy over 18 months of follow-up. Hyperthyroidism patients were newly diagnosed, had a disease duration of under 2 months, and were aged 18 to 65 years. Exclusion was applied to patients with uncontrolled infections, other autoimmune diseases, pregnancy or lactation. Diagnoses were established on the basis of clinical symptoms, serum thyroxine and TRAb, thyroid ultrasound, and orbital computed tomography. PBMCs were isolated from about 9.1 ml of fresh peripheral blood by Ficoll-Paque density gradient centrifugation. Total RNA was extracted with Trizol reagent, and quality was checked on an Agilent 2100 Bioanalyzer. V is shortened by 3 bases, J by 2 bases, and the region joining them spans 10 bases. The CDR3 contains 14 residues, cysteine and phenylalanine counted. Only the CDR3 region is kept as DNA, spanning 42 bases read in frame from base 1. CDR1 and CDR2, per the germline V gene, are MGHRA and YSYEKL.

This clonotype has ten or more counts. There is no known antigen for this receptor. Per-nucleotide qualities are absent, and no much larger clonotype sits a single base away. The TCR beta CDR3 regions were amplified from RNA transcripts. The TCR CDR3 was subjected to a first round of RT-PCR using the HTBI primer set and the Qiagen OneStep RT-PCR kit. Libraries were constructed in a second round of multiplex PCR, after which size selection and purification were performed. Libraries were sequenced paired-end with 100 bp reads on an Illumina HiSeq2000. In the source study's methods: SOAPnuke was used to process the raw data, with reads discarded if the reads contained adapters or uncalled bases, had a mean Phred below 15, or lacked an exact constant-primer or identifier match. High-quality paired reads were merged using COPE v1.2.5, and each unique nucleotide sequence was defined as a clonotype. MiTCR v1.1 was used to align clonotypes to the IMGT TRBV, TRBD and TRBJ reference segments. The analysis included only V-J combinations with a frequency above 0.0001, which together covered 99% to 99.2% of the repertoires. A TCS score was defined as the ratio between F50 (clonal expansion) and ExV (chaos), using BLOSUM62-based TCRdist between CDR3 peptides within each V-J. Welch's t-statistics and random forest reduced 450 to 600 V-J features to 13, which were used in a naive Bayes classifier (R e1071). The public reads were reanalyzed by TCRdb: fastp trimming at Q25, MiXCR alignment, in-frame beta chains only. Merged by CDR3 protein, the rows form single entries marked with the most common genes and DNA. TCRdb's processing, not the authors', yielded these V and J calls. The table for this sample lists about half a million distinct CDR3 sequences; more than 20% of them were counted only once. The top ten clonotypes cover around a quarter of the sample.

Sequencing was carried out using blood. The chain couples TRBV4-1 to TRBJ1-2, with the D gene not clear enough to name. This receptor was identified in a man aged 18 to 35 with Graves' hyperthyroidism. The DNA is TGCGCCAGCAGCCAGGGTCGCAGGAACTATGGCTACACCTTC. This translates into CASSQGRRNYGYTF.